The clone carrying this T cell receptor beta chain was counted at least ten times. Nobody among the patients had been given any treatment before thyroid surgery. MiXCR re-clonotyped the PCR reads for TCRdb. The data show approximately 5,000 clones, over 35% seen once. This record belongs to a study of metastatic and nonmetastatic thyroid tumors. This sequence was found in a male donor with papillary thyroid cancer or a benign thyroid nodule (not recorded which). Some clones in this sample may be carry-over from other donors' samples. Sequenced: tumor tissue.

The CDR3 DNA reads as TGTGCCAGCAGTGCTCTAGACATACGGAGGAATTCACCCCTCCACTTT. It translates to CASSALDIRRNSPLHF. This chain joins TRBV6-1 and TRBJ1-6; D is undetermined. The germline V and J ends were trimmed by 4 bases and 7 bases, with 17 bases remaining between them. There are 16 residues in the CDR3. Germline V lookup: CDR1 MNHNS, CDR2 SASEGT.